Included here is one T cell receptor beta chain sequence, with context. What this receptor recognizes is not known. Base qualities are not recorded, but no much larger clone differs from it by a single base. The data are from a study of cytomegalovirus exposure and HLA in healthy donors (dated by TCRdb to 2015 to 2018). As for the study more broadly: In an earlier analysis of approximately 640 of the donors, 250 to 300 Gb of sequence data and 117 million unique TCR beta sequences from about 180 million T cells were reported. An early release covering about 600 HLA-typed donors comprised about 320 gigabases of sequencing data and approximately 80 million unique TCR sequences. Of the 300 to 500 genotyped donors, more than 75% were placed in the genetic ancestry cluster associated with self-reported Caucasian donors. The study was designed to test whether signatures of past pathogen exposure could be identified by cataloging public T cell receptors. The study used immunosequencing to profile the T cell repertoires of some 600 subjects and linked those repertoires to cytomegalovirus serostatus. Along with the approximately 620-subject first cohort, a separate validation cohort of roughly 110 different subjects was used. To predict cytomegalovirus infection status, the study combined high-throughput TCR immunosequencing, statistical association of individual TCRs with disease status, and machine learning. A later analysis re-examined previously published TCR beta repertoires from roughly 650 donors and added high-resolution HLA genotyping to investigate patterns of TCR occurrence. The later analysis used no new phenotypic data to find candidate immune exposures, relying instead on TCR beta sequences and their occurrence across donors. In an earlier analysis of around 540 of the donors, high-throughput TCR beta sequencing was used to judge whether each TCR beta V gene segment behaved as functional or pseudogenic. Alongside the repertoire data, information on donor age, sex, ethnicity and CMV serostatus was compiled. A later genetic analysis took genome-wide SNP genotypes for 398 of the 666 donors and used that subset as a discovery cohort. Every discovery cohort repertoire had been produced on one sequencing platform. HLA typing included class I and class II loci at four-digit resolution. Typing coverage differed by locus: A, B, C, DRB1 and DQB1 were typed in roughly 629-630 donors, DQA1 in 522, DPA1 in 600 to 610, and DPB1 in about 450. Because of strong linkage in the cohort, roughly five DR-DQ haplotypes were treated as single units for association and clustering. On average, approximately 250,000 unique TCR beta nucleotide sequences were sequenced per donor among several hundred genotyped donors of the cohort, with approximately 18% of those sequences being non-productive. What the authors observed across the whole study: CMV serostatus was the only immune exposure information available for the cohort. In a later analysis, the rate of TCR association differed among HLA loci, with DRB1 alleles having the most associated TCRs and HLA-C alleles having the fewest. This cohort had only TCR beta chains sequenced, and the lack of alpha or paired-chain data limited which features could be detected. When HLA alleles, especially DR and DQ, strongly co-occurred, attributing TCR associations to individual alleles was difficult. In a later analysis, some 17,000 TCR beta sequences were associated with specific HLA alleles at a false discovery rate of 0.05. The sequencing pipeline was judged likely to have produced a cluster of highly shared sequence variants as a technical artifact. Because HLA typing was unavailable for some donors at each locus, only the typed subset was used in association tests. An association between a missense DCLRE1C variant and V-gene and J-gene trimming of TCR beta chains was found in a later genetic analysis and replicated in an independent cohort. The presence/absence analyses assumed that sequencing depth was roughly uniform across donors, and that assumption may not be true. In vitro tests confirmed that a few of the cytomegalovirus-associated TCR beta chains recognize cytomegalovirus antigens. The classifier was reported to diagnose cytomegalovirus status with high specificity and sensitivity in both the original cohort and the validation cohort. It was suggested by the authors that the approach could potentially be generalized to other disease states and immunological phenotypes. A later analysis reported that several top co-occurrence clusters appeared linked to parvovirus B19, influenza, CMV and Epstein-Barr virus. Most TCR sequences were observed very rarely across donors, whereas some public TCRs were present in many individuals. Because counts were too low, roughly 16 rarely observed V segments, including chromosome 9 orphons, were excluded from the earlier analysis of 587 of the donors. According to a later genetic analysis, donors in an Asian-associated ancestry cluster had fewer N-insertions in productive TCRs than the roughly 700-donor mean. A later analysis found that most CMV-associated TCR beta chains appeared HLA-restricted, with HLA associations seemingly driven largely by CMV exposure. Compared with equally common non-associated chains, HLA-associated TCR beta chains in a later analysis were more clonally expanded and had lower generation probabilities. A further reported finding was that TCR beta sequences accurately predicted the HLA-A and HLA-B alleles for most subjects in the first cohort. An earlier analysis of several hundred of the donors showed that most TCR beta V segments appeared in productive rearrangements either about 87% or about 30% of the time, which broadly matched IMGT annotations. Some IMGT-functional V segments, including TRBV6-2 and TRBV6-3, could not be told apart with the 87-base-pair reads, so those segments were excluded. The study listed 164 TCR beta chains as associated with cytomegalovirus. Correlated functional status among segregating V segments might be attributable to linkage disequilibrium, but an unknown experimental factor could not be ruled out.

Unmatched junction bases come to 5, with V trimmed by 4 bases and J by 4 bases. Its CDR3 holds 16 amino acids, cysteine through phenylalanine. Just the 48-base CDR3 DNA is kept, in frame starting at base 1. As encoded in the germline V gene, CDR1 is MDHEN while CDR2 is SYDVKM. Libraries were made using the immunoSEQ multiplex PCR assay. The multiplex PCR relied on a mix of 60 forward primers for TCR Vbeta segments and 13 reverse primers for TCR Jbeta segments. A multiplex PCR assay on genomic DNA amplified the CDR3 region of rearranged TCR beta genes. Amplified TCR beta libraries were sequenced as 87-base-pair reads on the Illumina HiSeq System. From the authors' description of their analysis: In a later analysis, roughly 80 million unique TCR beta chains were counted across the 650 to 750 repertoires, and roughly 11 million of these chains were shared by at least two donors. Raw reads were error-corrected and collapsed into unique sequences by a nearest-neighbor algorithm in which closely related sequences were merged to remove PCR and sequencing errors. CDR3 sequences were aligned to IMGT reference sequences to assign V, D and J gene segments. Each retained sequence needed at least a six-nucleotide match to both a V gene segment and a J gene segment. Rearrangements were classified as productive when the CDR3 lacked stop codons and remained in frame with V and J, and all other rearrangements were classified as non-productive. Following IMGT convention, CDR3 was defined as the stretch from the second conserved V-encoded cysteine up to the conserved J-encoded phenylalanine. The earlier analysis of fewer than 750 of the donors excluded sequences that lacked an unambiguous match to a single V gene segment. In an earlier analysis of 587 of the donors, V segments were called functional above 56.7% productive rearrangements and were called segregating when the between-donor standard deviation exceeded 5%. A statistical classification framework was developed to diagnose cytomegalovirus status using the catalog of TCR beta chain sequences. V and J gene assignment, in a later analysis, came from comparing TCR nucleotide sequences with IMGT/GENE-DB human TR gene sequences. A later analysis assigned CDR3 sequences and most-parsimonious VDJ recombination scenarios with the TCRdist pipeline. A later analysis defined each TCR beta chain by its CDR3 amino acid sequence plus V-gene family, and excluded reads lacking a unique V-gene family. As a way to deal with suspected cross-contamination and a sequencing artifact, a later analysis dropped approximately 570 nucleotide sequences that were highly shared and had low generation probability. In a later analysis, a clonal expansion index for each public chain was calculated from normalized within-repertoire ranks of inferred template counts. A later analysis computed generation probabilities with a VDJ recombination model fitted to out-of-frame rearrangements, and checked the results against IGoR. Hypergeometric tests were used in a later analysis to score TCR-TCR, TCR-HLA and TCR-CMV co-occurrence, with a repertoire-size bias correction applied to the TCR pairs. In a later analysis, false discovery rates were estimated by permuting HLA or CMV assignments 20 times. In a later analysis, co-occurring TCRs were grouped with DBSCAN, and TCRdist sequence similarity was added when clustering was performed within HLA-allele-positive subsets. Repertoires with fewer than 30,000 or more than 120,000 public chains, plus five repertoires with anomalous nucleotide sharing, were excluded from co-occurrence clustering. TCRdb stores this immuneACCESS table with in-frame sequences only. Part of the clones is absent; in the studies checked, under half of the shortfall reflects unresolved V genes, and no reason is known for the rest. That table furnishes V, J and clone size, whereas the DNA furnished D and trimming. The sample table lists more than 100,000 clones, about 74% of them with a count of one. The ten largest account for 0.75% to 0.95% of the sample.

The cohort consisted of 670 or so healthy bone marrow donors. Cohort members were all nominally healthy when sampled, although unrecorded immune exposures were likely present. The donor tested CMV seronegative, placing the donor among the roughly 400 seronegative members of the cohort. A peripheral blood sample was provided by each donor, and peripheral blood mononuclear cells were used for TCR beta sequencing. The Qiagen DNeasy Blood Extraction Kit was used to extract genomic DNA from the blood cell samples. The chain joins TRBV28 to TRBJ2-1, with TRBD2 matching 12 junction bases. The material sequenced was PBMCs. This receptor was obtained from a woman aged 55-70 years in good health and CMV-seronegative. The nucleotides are TGTGCCAGCAGTTGGGGACTAGCGGGTTCTTACAATGAGCAGTTCTTC. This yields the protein CASSWGLAGSYNEQFF.